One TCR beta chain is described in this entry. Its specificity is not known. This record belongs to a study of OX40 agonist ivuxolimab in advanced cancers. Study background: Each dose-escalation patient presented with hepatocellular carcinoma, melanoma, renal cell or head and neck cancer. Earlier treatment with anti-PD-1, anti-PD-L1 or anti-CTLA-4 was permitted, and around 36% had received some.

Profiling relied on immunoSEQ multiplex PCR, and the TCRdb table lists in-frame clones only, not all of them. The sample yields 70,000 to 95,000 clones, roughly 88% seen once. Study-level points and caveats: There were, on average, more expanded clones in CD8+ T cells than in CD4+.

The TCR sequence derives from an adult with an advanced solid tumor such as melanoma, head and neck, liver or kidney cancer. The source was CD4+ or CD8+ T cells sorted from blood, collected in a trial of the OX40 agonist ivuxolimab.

The CDR3, as DNA: TGTGCCAGTAGTATAGGGGTCAGGGGCTACGAGCAGTACTTC. This encodes CASSIGVRGYEQYF. This chain uses TRBV19 with TRBJ2-7; tentative D call: TRBD1 (6 bases). In germline, CDR1 is LNHDA, CDR2 SQIVND (reference sequence). The CDR3 totals 14 residues. Trimming left V 1 base short and J 3 bases short, with 10 bases between.